This TCR beta chain was retrieved from a study of low-dose radiotherapy and immunotherapy resistance in tumors. Background on the study: Cohort 2, a group dosed every two weeks at 1 Gy per fraction, received 13 Gy in total over 26 weeks.

This clonotype was observed many times. Time point defined: after trial treatment. Regarding treatment: LDRT plus nivolumab, ipilimumab, low-dose cyclophosphamide and aspirin (RACIN trial). Low-dose radiotherapy, low-dose cyclophosphamide, aspirin, ipilimumab and nivolumab were all given to the donors. Primers targeting TRAV and TRBV primed first-strand cDNA, covering alpha and beta chains. Both a constant-region primer and a V-primer adapter served to amplify TCRs across about 20 PCR cycles. TCRdb used MiXCR to reprocess the reads, holding one entry per CDR3 protein. The sample holds 65,000 to 85,000 distinct CDR3 sequences, around 17% seen once. CDR1 is LNHNV and CDR2 is YYDKDF in the germline V gene (reference sequence). The CDR3 has 16 residues. The ends were cut back, 5 bases at V and 1 base at J, with 16 bases in the middle.

The J gene is TRBJ2-3, the V gene TRBV15; D may be TRBD2 (5 bases). This TCR came from a male donor with prostate cancer. The starting material was PBMCs, obtained after low-dose radiotherapy plus immunotherapy. The CDR3 DNA is TGTGCCACCAGCGTGGATTACGGACTCGGCACAGATACGCAGTATTTT. It codes for CATSVDYGLGTDTQYF.